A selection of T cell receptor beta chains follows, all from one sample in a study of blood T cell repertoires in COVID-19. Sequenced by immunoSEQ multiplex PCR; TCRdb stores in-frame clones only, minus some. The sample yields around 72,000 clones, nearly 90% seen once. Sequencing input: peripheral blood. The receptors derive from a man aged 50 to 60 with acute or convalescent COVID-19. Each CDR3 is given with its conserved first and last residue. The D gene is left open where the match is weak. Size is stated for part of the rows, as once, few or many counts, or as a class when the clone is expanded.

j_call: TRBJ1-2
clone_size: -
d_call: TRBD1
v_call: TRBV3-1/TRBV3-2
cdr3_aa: CASSLKGTGNYGYTF
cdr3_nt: TGTGCCAGCAGCCTTAAAGGGACAGGGAACTATGGCTACACCTTC

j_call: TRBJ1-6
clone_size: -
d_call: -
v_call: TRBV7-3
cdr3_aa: CASSPGGNSPLHF
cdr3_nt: TGTGCCAGCAGCCCGGGGGGGAATTCACCCCTCCACTTT

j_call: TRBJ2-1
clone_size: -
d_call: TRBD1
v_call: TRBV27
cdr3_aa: CASRPTGENEQFF
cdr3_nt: TGTGCCAGCAGACCAACAGGGGAGAATGAGCAGTTCTTC

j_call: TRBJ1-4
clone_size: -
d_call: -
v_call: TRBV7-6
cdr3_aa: CASSSSAVGGEKLFF
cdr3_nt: TGTGCCAGCAGCTCTTCGGCGGTGGGTGGCGAAAAACTGTTTTTT

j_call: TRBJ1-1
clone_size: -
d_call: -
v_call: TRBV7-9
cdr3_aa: CASSLSQNVEAFF
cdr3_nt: TGTGCCAGCAGCCTTAGCCAGAACGTTGAAGCTTTCTTT

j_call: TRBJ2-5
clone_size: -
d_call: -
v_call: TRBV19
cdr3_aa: CASSIGRVTQETQYF
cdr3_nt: TGTGCCAGTAGTATAGGCCGGGTGACCCAAGAGACCCAGTACTTC

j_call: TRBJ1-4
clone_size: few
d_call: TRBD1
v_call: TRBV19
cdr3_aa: CASRSDRGRFNEKLFF
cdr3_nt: TGTGCCAGTAGGTCCGACAGGGGGCGGTTTAATGAAAAACTGTTTTTT

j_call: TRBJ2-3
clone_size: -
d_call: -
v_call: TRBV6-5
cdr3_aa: CASSWSGFADTQYF
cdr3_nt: TGTGCCAGCAGTTGGTCAGGGTTTGCAGATACGCAGTATTTT

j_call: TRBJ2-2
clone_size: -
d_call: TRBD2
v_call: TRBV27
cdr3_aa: CASSLTSGRPGELFF
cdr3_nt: TGTGCCAGCAGTTTGACTAGCGGGCGTCCCGGGGAGCTGTTTTTT

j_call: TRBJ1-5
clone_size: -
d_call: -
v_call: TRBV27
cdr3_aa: CASSWQGGNQPQHF
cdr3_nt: TGTGCCAGCAGTTGGCAGGGTGGCAATCAGCCCCAGCATTTT

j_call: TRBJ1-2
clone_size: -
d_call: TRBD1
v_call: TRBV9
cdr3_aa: CASSRTGMGDYGYTF
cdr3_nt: TGTGCCAGCAGCAGGACAGGAATGGGGGACTATGGCTACACCTTC

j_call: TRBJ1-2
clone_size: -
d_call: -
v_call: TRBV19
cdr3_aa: CASRGGVGGYTF
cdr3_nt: TGTGCCAGTCGCGGCGGGGTGGGGGGCTACACCTTC

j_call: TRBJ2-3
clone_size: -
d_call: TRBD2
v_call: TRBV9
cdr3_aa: CASSVTWRGSGGATDTQYF
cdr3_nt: TGTGCCAGCAGCGTAACTTGGCGGGGCAGCGGGGGGGCCACAGATACGCAGTATTTT

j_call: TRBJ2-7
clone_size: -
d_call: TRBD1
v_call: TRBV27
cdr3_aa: CASSLRQGAGRSYEQYF
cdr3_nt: TGTGCCAGCAGTTTACGCCAGGGGGCCGGTCGGAGTTACGAGCAGTACTTC

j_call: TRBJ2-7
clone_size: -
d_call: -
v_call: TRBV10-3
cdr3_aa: CAISAGPDYEQYF
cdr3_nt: TGTGCCATCAGTGCTGGGCCCGACTACGAGCAGTACTTC

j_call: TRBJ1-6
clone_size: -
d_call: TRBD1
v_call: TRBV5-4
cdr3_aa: CASSSGQVLNSPLHF
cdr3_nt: TGTGCCAGCAGCTCGGGACAGGTCCTAAATTCACCCCTCCACTTT

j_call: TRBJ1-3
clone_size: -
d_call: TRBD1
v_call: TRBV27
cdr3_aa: CASSPGQGAKSGNTIYF
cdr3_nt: TGTGCCAGCAGTCCGGGACAGGGGGCTAAATCTGGAAACACCATATATTTT

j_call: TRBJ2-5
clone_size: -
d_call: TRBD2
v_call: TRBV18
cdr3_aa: CASSLYRTSGGNEETQYF
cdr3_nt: TGTGCCAGCTCACTTTATCGGACTAGCGGGGGGAACGAAGAGACCCAGTACTTC

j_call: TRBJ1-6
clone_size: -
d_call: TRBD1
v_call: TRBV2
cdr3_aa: CASSGDDRVSPLHF
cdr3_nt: TGTGCCAGCAGTGGGGATGACAGGGTGTCACCCCTCCACTTT

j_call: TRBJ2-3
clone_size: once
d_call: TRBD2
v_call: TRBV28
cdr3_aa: CASSGSPGGGTDTQYF
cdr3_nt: TGTGCCAGCAGTGGATCACCGGGGGGGGGAACAGATACGCAGTATTTT

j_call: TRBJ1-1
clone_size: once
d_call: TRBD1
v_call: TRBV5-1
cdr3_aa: CASSLSGQGYTEAFF
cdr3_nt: TGCGCCAGCAGCTTGTCCGGACAGGGGTACACTGAAGCTTTCTTT

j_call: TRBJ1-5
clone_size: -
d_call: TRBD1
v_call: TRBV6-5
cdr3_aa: CASSYSKQGAQPQHF
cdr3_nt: TGTGCCAGCAGTTACTCAAAACAGGGGGCCCAGCCCCAGCATTTT

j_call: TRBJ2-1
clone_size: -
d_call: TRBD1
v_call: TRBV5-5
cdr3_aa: CASSFGTGPYNEQFF
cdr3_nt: TGTGCCAGCAGCTTTGGGACAGGGCCTTACAATGAGCAGTTCTTC

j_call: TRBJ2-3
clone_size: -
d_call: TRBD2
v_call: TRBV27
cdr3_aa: CASSPLAGRGGPDTQYF
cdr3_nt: TGTGCCAGCAGTCCCCTAGCCGGGCGGGGGGGCCCAGATACGCAGTATTTT